Sequencing of this TCR beta chain was carried out in a study of T cell responses to AZD1222 COVID-19 vaccine. Study-level points and caveats: Only a handful of AZD1222 recipients, roughly 6 in all, had baseline seropositivity. Increases in Spike-specific TCR breadth and depth were seen after two AZD1222 doses. Variant regions that are unmutated are reportedly the target of nearly half of spike-specific TCRs. Possibly, clonal diversity was underestimated; donors were largely white British and included more females.

Sequenced by immunoSEQ multiplex PCR; TCRdb stores in-frame clones only, minus some. The sample lists 150,000 or so clones; under 95% were seen once. The germline V and J ends were trimmed by 0 bases and 13 bases, with 9 bases remaining between them. CDR1 and CDR2 (germline): MGHRA, YSYEKL. The length of the CDR3 is 11 residues. In this sample, this clone turned up once. The antigen is undetermined. The material sequenced was peripheral blood, taken on day 0 of AZD1222 vaccination. The source of this sequence is an adult in good health. The chain combines TRBV4-1 with TRBJ1-2, with unresolved D. DNA of the CDR3: TGCGCCAGCAGCCAAGACCGGGTTTGCACCTTC. Protein sequence: CASSQDRVCTF.